The T cell receptor (beta chain) described here comes from a study of blood T cell repertoires in COVID-19. Study-wide background: Italy, Spain and the United States were the sources of the convalescent and acute COVID-19 samples. From T cells, B-cell-depleted T cells, or PBMCs came the material, which was cDNA or gDNA.

In the authors' methods: Amplification from reference gene primers served as the basis for estimated nucleated cell counts. Sequencing used immunoSEQ multiplex PCR; TCRdb keeps in-frame clones, though not all of them. Clone size and the V and J calls come from that table; the DNA yielded D and trimming. The data contain around 130,000 clones, 84% of them singletons. Germline CDR1 reads SNHLY; CDR2 reads FYNNEI. V was cut by 6 bases and J by 4 bases, with 15 bases left in between. The CDR3 length is 14 residues. Material for sequencing was peripheral blood. This TCR derives from a man aged 30-40 years with COVID-19, enrolled during active disease. V is TRBV2 and J is TRBJ1-1, with D perhaps matching TRBD1 (5 bases). DNA for the CDR3: TGTGCCAGCAGAGCCCAGGGTGGTGGCACTGAAGCTTTCTTT. Encoded protein: CASRAQGGGTEAFF.